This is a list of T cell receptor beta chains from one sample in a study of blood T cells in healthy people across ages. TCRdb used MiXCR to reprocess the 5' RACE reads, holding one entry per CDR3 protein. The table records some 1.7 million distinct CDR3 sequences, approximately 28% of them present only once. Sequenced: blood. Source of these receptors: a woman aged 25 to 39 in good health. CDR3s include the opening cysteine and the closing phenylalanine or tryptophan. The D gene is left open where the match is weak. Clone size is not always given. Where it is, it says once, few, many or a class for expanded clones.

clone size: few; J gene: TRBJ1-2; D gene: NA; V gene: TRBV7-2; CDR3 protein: CASLGQGLGYGYTF; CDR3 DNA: TGTGCCAGCCTGGGGCAGGGGCTAGGCTATGGCTACACCTTC
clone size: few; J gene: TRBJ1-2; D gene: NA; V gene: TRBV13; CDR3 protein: CASSLNPAYGYTF; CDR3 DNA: TGTGCCAGCAGCTTAAACCCCGCGTATGGCTACACCTTC
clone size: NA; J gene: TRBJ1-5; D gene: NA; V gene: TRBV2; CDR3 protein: CASGLALRQPQHF; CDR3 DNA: TGTGCCAGCGGCTTGGCCCTCCGGCAGCCCCAGCATTTT
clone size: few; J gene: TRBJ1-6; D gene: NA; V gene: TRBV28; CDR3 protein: CASTRAGDYNSPLHF; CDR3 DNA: TGTGCCAGCACCCGCGCAGGAGATTATAATTCACCCCTCCACTTT
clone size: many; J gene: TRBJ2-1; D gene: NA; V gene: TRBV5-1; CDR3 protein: CASSLGVGDYNEQFF; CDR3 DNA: TGCGCCAGCAGCTTGGGCGTCGGAGATTACAATGAGCAGTTCTTC
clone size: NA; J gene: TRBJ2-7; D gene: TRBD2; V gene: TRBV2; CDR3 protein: CASSESGRAREQYF; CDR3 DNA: TGTGCCAGCAGTGAAAGCGGGAGGGCCCGCGAGCAGTACTTC
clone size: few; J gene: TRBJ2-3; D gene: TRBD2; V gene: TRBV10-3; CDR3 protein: CAITERGGPDTQYF; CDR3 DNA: TGTGCCATCACTGAGCGGGGGGGCCCAGATACGCAGTATTTT
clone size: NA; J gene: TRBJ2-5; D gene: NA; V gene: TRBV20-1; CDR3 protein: CSARLLQEIQYF; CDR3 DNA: TGCAGTGCAAGACTTTTACAAGAGATCCAGTACTTC
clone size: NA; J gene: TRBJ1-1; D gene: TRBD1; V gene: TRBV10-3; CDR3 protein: CAISGTGTMNTEAFF; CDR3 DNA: TGTGCCATCAGTGGGACAGGGACTATGAACACTGAAGCTTTCTTT
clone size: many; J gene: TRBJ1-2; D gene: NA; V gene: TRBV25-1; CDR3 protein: CASSEGQGNYGYTF; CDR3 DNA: TGTGCCAGCAGTGAAGGTCAGGGAAACTATGGCTACACCTTC
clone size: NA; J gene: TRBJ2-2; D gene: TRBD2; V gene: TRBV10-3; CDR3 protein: CAVPGLAIGELFF; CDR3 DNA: TGTGCCGTTCCGGGACTAGCAATCGGGGAGCTGTTTTTT
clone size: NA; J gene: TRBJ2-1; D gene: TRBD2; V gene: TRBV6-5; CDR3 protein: CASSLRGGGMFF; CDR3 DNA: TGTGCCAGCAGTTTGCGGGGGGGCGGTATGTTCTTC
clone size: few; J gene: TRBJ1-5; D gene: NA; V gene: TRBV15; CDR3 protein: CATSRDRRGGNQPQHF; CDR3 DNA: TGTGCCACCAGCAGAGATCGAAGGGGTGGCAATCAGCCCCAGCATTTT
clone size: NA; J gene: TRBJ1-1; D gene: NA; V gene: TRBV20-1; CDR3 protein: CSASEGHLNTEAFF; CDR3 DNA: TGCAGTGCTTCAGAAGGACATTTGAACACTGAAGCTTTCTTT
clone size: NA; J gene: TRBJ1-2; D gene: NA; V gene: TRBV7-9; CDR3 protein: CASSRAGEGGPGYTF; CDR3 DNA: TGTGCCAGCAGCCGGGCGGGGGAAGGAGGGCCTGGCTACACCTTC
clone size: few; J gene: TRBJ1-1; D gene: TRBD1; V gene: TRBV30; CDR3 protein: CAWISGGRSTEAFF; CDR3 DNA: TGTGCCTGGATCTCAGGGGGCCGGAGTACTGAAGCTTTCTTT
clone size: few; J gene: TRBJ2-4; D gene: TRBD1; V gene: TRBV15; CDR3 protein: CATSNRGPGGLNIQYF; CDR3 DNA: TGTGCCACCAGCAACCGGGGCCCAGGGGGTCTAAACATTCAGTACTTC
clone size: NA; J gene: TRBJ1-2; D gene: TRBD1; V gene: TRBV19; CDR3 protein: CASSDREDDGYTF; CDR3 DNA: TGTGCCAGTTCTGACAGGGAGGACGATGGCTACACCTTC
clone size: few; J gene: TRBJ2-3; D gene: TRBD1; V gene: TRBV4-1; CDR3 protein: CASSQVQTGATDTQYF; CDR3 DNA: TGCGCCAGCAGCCAAGTTCAGACAGGGGCCACAGATACGCAGTATTTT
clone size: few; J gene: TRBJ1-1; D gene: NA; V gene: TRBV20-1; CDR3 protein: CSARPPGRSDNTEAFF; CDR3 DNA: TGCAGTGCTCGCCCCCCGGGGCGCAGTGACAACACTGAAGCTTTCTTT
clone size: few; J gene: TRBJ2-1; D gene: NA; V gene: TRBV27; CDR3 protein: CASSLLAESGPNEQFF; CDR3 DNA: TGTGCCAGCAGTTTATTGGCGGAATCGGGGCCCAATGAGCAGTTCTTC
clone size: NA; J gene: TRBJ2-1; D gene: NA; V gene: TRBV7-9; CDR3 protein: CASSRKGAYNEQFF; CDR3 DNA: TGTGCCAGCAGCCGGAAGGGTGCCTACAATGAGCAGTTCTTC
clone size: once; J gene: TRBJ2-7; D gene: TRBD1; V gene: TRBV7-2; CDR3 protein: CASSLDRVGTYEQYF; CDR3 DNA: TGTGCCAGCAGCCTGGACAGGGTGGGAACCTACGAGCAGTACTTC
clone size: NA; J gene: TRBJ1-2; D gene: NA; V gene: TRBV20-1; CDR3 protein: CSAERVNGYTF; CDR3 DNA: TGCAGTGCTGAAAGGGTTAATGGCTACACCTTC
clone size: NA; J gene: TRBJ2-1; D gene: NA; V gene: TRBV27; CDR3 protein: CASKTGRNEQFF; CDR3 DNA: TGTGCCAGCAAAACCGGTCGGAATGAGCAGTTCTTC
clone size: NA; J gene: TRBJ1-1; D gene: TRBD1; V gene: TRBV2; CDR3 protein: CASSRGGTGGTEAFF; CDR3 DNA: TGTGCCAGCAGTCGAGGGGGGACAGGCGGTACTGAAGCTTTCTTT
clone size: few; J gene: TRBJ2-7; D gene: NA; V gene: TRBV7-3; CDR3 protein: CASSLQGLNRYYEQYF; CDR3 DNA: TGTGCCAGCAGCTTACAGGGGCTGAATCGCTACTACGAGCAGTACTTC
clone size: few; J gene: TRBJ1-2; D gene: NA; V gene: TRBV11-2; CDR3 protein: CASSSIRQHYGYTF; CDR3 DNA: TGTGCCAGCAGCTCCATTCGACAGCACTATGGCTACACCTTC
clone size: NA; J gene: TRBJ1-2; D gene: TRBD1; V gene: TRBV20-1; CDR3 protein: CSAKTGTNHGYTF; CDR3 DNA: TGCAGTGCTAAGACAGGGACTAACCATGGCTACACCTTC
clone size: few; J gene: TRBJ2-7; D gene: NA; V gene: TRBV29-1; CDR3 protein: CSVEEAGLAYEQYF; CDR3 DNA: TGCAGCGTTGAAGAGGCGGGGTTAGCCTACGAGCAGTACTTC
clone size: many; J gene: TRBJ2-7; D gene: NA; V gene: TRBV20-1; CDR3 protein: CSAPFGGTYEQYF; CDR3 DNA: TGCAGTGCTCCATTCGGCGGAACCTACGAGCAGTACTTC
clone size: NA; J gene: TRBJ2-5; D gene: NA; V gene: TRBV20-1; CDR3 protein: CSGGGRHQETQYF; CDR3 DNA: TGCAGTGGAGGAGGAAGGCACCAAGAGACCCAGTACTTC
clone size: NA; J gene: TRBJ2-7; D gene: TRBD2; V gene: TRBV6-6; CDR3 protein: CASSYPEGSGGSYEQYF; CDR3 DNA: TGTGCCAGCAGTTACCCCGAGGGGAGCGGGGGCTCCTACGAGCAGTACTTC
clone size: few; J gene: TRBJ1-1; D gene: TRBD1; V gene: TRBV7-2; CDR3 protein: CASSRTTGDTEAFF; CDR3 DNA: TGTGCCAGCAGTCGAACGACAGGGGACACTGAAGCTTTCTTT
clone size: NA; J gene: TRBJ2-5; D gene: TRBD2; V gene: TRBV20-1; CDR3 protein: CSAIPSGEYQETQYF; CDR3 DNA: TGCAGTGCTATTCCTAGCGGGGAGTACCAAGAGACCCAGTACTTC
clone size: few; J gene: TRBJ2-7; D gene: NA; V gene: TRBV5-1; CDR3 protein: CASSGMDSYEQYF; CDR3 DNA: TGCGCCAGCAGCGGAATGGACAGCTACGAGCAGTACTTC
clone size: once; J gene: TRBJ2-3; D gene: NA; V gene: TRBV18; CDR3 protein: CASSPSSVSTDTQYF; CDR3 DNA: TGTGCCAGCTCACCATCTAGCGTCAGCACAGATACGCAGTATTTT
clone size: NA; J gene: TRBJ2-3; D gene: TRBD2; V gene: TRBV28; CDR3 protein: CASSAELADTRYF; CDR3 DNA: TGTGCCAGCAGTGCTGAACTAGCGGATACGCGGTATTTT
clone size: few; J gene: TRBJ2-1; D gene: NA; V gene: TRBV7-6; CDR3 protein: CASSLGGVNNEQFF; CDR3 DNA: TGTGCCAGCAGCTTGGGTGGAGTGAACAATGAGCAGTTCTTC
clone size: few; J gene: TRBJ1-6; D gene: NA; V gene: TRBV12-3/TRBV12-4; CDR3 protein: CASSSPHSPLHF; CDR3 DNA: TGTGCCAGCAGTTCGCCCCATTCACCCCTCCACTTT
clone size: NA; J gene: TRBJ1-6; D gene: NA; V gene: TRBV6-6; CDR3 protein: CASSYSGRGNSPLHF; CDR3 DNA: TGTGCCAGCAGTTACTCAGGCAGGGGTAATTCACCCCTCCACTTT
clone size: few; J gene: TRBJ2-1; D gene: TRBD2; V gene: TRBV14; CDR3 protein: CASSHDLAGDEQFF; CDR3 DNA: TGTGCCAGCAGCCATGACCTAGCGGGAGATGAGCAGTTCTTC
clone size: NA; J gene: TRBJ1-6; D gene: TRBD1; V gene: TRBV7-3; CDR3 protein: CASSLGQGDHSPLHF; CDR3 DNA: TGTGCCAGCAGCTTGGGACAGGGCGATCATTCACCCCTCCACTTT
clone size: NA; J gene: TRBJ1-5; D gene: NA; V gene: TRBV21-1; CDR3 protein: CASSKENRTGPSRESRQPQHF; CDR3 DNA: TGTGCCAGCAGCAAAGAAAATAGGACAGGGCCTTCGAGGGAGTCGCGTCAGCCCCAACATTTT
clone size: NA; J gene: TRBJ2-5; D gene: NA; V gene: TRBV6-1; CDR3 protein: CASSPGHMQETQYF; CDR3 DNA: TGTGCCAGCAGCCCGGGACACATGCAAGAGACCCAGTACTTC
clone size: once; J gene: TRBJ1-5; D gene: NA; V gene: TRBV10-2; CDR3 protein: CASRENINQPQHF; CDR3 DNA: TGCGCCAGCAGAGAAAATATCAATCAGCCCCAGCATTTT
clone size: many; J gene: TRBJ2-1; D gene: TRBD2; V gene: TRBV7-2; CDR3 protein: CASSLEGTKSNEQFF; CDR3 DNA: TGTGCCAGCAGCTTAGAGGGGACTAAGTCCAATGAGCAGTTCTTC